This entry concerns a single TCR beta chain. This entry belongs to a study of cytomegalovirus exposure and HLA in healthy donors. PCR amplification relied on 60 Vbeta primers (plus 13 Jbeta primers). Only in-frame clones appear in the TCRdb table, and some are missing; sequencing was by immunoSEQ multiplex PCR. This table holds roughly 130,000 clones, about 80% found once. Germline V gives CDR1 SGHDT, CDR2 YYEEEE. This CDR3 is built from 13 residues. Losses at the gene ends were 2 bases for V and 5 bases for J; bases not matched to a gene: 1. The chain is built from TRBV5-6 and TRBJ2-4; 7 nucleotides line up with TRBD1. The sequenced sample was PBMCs. The receptor comes from a human donor in good health. The CDR3 loop is CASSFGTENIQYF. CDR3 in DNA: TGTGCCAGCAGCTTTGGGACAGAAAACATTCAGTACTTC.